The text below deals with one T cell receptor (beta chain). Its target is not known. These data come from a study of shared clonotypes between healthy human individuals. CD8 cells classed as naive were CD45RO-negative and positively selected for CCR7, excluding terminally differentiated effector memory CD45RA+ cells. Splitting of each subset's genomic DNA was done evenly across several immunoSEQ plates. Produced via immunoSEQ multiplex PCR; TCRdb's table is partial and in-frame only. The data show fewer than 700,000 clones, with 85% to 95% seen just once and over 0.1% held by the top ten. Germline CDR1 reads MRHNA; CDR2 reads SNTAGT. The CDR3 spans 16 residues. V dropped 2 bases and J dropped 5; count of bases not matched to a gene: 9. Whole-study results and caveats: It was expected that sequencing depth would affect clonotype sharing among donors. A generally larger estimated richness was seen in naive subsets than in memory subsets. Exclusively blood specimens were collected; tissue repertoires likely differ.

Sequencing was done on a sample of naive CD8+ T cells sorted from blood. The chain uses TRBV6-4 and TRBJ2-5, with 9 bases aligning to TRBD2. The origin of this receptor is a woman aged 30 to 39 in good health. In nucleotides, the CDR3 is TGTGCCAGCAGTGACACGAGTAGCGGGAGAGGCGAGACCCAGTACTTC. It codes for CASSDTSSGRGETQYF.